This TCR beta chain comes out of a study of T cells after yellow fever vaccination (dated by TCRdb to between 2018 and 2021). For the study in its entirety: Libraries from fractions with low cell numbers were prepared with the SMART-Seq v4 Ultra Low Input RNA kit. To track T-cell clones before and after primary and booster YFV17D yellow fever vaccination, bulk TCR alpha and beta repertoires were sequenced longitudinally. Two healthy male donors made up the cohort, one aged 18 to 30 years and the other aged 30 to 40 years. Bulk PBMC replicates and cell subsets were isolated from blood drawn at multiple timepoints before and after both primary and secondary immunization. Paper-wide results and their limitations: Most clones expanded after primary vaccination were re-detected after the booster (approximately 96% of CD4 and around 86% of CD8), suggesting broad memory maintenance. The study included only two donors, which limits how far the findings can be generalized. The secondary T-cell response was found to be weaker but faster than the primary response, with a peak reached on day 5 rather than on day 15. FACS-sorted repertoires could contain abundant contaminating clonotypes from the bulk population, so computational filtering was required. A small share of clonotypes was detected in both CD4 and CD8 compartments, with the overlap likely arising from convergent recombination.

For CDR1 and CDR2, the germline V gene lists SGHTS and YDEGEE. From the cysteine through the phenylalanine, the CDR3 covers 15 amino acids. Only CDR3 DNA is held: 45 bases, read in frame from base 1. Trimming takes 9 bases off V and 5 bases off J; junction bases not matched to a gene: 12. This clonotype appeared a few times. Its antigen is still unknown. Base quality data are lacking; no much larger clone is found one base away. TCR cDNA was synthesized by 5'RACE template switching, through which a universal primer site and unique molecular identifiers were introduced. Priming of cDNA synthesis was performed from both the TCR alpha and TCR beta constant segments. Libraries were amplified in two PCR steps, with sample barcodes and sequencing adapters added in the second step. Sequencing of libraries was done on Illumina HiSeq 2500 (2x100 bp) or NovaSeq (2x150 bp). The paper's processing steps were these. Reads were demultiplexed and collapsed into UMI consensus sequences with MIGEC, and V(D)J alignment was performed with MiXCR. Using edgeR on replicate PBMC samples, clonotypes were called vaccine-responding if FDR was below 0.01 and the log2 fold change was above 5 up to day 15. CD4 or CD8 identity was assigned to each bulk clonotype according to whether the clonotype was present at higher abundance in the sequenced CD4 repertoire or the sequenced CD8 repertoire. The public reads were quality trimmed at Q25 with fastp and then assembled into clones with MiXCR by TCRdb, keeping productive beta chains. Each entry merges the rows of one CDR3 protein and shows their most common DNA and genes. These V and J calls rely on TCRdb rather than the paper's analysis. Here the sample has around 550,000 distinct CDR3 sequences; approximately 21% occur a single time. The ten largest clones take up 14% of the sample.

The intended sense of this specimen's treatment or condition label: live attenuated yellow fever vaccine strain. At every blood-draw timepoint, two biological replicates of bulk PBMCs were collected. A standard Ficoll-Paque protocol was used to isolate PBMCs from peripheral blood. TriZol was used to extract RNA from bulk PBMCs, CD4 and CD8 fractions, and dextramer-positive and dextramer-negative fractions. Sequencing was performed on PBMCs, taken 15 days after the yellow fever booster vaccination. Recombination connected TRBV5-8 to TRBJ1-2; 11 central bases correspond to TRBD1. This TCR was recovered from a man aged 25-45 years who received the YFV17D yellow fever vaccine. The sequenced DNA: TGTGCCATGAGGACAGGGGGCATCGATTGGTATGGCTACACCTTC. It specifies CAMRTGGIDWYGYTF.